This entry lists 7 T cell receptor beta chains sequenced from one sample in a study of T cell changes during pregnancy in multiple sclerosis. Clones were sequenced by immunoSEQ multiplex PCR, and TCRdb holds only the in-frame ones, with some missing. The repertoire includes 35,000 to 50,000 clones, 88% of them detected once, and under 1.5% sits in the top ten. Sequencing was performed on CD4+ T cells from peripheral blood mononuclear cells, taken in the second trimester of pregnancy. Receptor source: a female donor with multiple sclerosis, enrolled in a pregnancy study.

The rearrangement joins TRBV9 to TRBJ2-3; weak D call: TRBD1 (6 bases). The germline gives CDR1 SGDLS, CDR2 YYNGEE. The CDR3 extends over 14 amino acids. With 0 bases removed from V and 7 bases from J, the gap between germline ends came to 12 bases. The CDR3, as DNA: TGTGCCAGCAGCGTAGCTTTGGGGGCTAATACGCAGTATTTT. Translating it yields CASSVALGANTQYF. The variable domain in full, completed from reference TRBV9 and TRBJ2-3, reads DSGVTQTPKHLITATGQRVTLRCSPRSGDLSVYWYQQSLDQGLQFLIQYYNGEERAKGNILERFSAQQFPDLHSELNLSSLELGDSALYFCASSVALGANTQYFGPGTRLTVL.

The chain employs TRBV29-1 and TRBJ1-1; D not resolved. Trimming pared 0 bases from V and 0 bases from J, leaving 8 bases between. This CDR3 has 14 residues. Germline V lookup: CDR1 SQVTM, CDR2 ANQGSEA. Here the CDR3 reads CSVEDSGMNTEAFF. The CDR3 DNA reads TGCAGCGTTGAAGATTCGGGGATGAACACTGAAGCTTTCTTT.

The chain couples TRBV2 to TRBJ1-5, with D unclear. CDR1 and CDR2 from the germline V gene are SNHLY and FYNNEI. Trimming took 3 bases from V and 3 from J, leaving 18 bases between them. The CDR3 is made up of 17 amino acids. The CDR3 DNA follows: TGTGCCAGCAGTGAGATTCGGTTTGTGCAAATCAATCAGCCCCAGCATTTT. It yields the protein CASSEIRFVQINQPQHF.

This clone appeared a single time. The CDR3 region is CASSPKTGWDFRGDYGYTF. The CDR3 bases are TGCGCCAGCAGCCCAAAGACAGGGTGGGATTTTCGAGGTGACTATGGCTACACCTTC. V usage is TRBV5-1 and J usage is TRBJ1-2; 7 positions agree with TRBD1. The V and J ends lost 4 bases and 3 bases, in that order; junction bases with no gene match: 21. Germline V gene lookup returns CDR1 SGHRS and CDR2 YFSETQ. This CDR3 has 19 amino acids.

The chain carries TRBV29-1 and TRBJ1-3; no definite D call. The CDR3 covers 13 residues. Germline V lookup: CDR1 SQVTM, CDR2 ANQGSEA. V lost 6 bases to trimming and J lost 0 bases, with 9 bases between them. CDR3 residues: CSVERVSGNTIYF. In DNA, the CDR3 is TGCAGCGTGGAGAGGGTCTCTGGAAACACCATATATTTT.

The chain links TRBV6-1 to TRBJ2-1; a weak D match, TRBD2 (6 bases). The V end lost 4 bases, the J end lost 10 bases, and 14 bases lay between the germline ends. CDR3 length: 13 residues. The germline CDR1 and CDR2 sequences are MNHNS and SASEGT. CDR3 in amino acids: CASSVSLAGEQFF. The CDR3 nucleotides read TGTGCCAGCAGTGTAAGTCTGGCGGGAGAGCAGTTCTTC.

This clone was counted once. The rearrangement links TRBV9 to TRBJ2-3; D possibly corresponds to TRBD2 (6 bases). The CDR3 runs to 15 residues. Germline CDR1 reads SGDLS; CDR2 reads YYNGEE. V was pared by 3 bases and J by 3 bases, with 14 bases between. The CDR3 DNA sequence: TGTGCCAGCAGCGCGGGGGTACTAGGGACAGATACGCAGTATTTT. This codes for CASSAGVLGTDTQYF.